The next 5 T cell receptor beta chains were all read from a single sample in a study of blood T cells in healthy people across ages. Alongside a J-beta primer mix, a sample-barcoded 5' primer served in a second PCR lasting roughly 6 to 11 cycles. TCRdb re-analysed the 5' RACE reads in MiXCR, keeping a single row per CDR3 protein. This sample carries 1.5 million to 2 million distinct CDR3 sequences, 28% of them seen once, and the ten largest clones take over 7%. What was sequenced was blood. Receptor source: a woman aged 25 to 39 in good health.

This clonotype was found many times. The chain combines TRBV12-3 or TRBV12-4 with TRBJ1-2; TRBD1 might be the D (6 bases). V was pared by 6 bases and J by 6 bases, with 17 bases between. This CDR3 spans 14 amino acids. The CDR3 DNA reads TGTGCCAGCAGCGACTCTCCAGGGGCAAATGGCTACACCTTC. It specifies CASSDSPGANGYTF.

Regarding this clonotype: One junction end does not reproduce the germline sequence, and a read error may be involved. The rearrangement uses TRBV20-1 and TRBJ2-1; 9 bases are a match to TRBD2. The CDR3 consists of 15 residues. The germline V gene has CDR1 DFQATT and CDR2 SNEGSKA (reference sequence). The CDR3 DNA sequence: TGCAGTGCTAGTCGGGCGGGGGGGTCCTACAATGAGCAGGACTTC. It encodes CSASRAGGSYNEQDF.

This clonotype was detected a few times. The chain uses TRBV4-1 and TRBJ2-5; D is perhaps TRBD1 or TRBD2 (7 bases each). The DNA matches TRBJ2-7 better at its end, which makes the J call doubtful. Germline CDR1 reads MGHRA; CDR2 reads YSYEKL. The CDR3 has 15 amino acids. CDR3 coding DNA: TGCGCCAGCAGCCAAGGCAGGGGGGGCCTCGACGAGCAGTACTTC. Amino acids: CASSQGRGGLDEQYF.

In its sample, this clonotype was seen many times. CDR3 protein: CSARPGTSYEQYF. DNA for the CDR3: TGCAGTGCTAGACCCGGGACTTCCTACGAGCAGTACTTC. The J gene is TRBJ2-7, the V gene TRBV20-1; TRBD2 might be the D (6 bases). The CDR3 has 13 residues. Germline V gene lookup returns CDR1 DFQATT and CDR2 SNEGSKA (reference sequence). V was clipped by 2 bases and J by 1 base, with 9 bases between them.

The V call is TRBV7-2, the J call TRBJ2-1, with 12 bases lining up with TRBD2. This CDR3 is built from 16 residues. Germline V gene sequence: CDR1 SGHTA, CDR2 FQGNSA. Unmatched junction bases numbered 11, after V lost 6 bases and J lost 8 bases. The CDR3 loop reads CASSWTSGMDKYEQFF. As DNA, the CDR3 is TGTGCCAGCAGTTGGACTAGCGGGATGGATAAATATGAGCAGTTCTTC.